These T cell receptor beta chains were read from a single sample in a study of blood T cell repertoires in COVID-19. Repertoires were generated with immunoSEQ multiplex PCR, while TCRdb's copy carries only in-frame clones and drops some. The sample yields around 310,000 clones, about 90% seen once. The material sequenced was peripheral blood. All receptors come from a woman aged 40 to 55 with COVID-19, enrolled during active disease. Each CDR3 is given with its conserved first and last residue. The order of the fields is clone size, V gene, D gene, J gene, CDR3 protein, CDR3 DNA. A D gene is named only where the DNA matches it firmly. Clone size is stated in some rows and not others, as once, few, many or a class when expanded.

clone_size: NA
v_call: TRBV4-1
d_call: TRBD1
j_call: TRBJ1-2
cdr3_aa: CARSRQGFDYGYTF
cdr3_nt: TGCGCCCGCAGCCGACAGGGTTTCGACTATGGCTACACCTTC

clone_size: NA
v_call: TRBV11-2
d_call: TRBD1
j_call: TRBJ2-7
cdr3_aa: CASSLVGQGAYEQYF
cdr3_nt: TGTGCCAGCAGCTTAGTGGGACAGGGGGCCTACGAGCAGTACTTC

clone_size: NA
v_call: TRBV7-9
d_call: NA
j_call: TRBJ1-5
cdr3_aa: CASSGGAANQPQHF
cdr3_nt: TGTGCCAGCAGCGGGGGGGCAGCGAATCAGCCCCAGCATTTT

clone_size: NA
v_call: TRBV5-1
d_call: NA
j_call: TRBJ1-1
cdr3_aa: CASSLDGSGNTEAFF
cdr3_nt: TGCGCCAGCAGCTTGGACGGGAGTGGAAACACTGAAGCTTTCTTT

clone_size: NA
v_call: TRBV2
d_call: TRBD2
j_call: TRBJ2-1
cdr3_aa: CASSEEAGGVYNEQFF
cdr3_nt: TGTGCCAGCAGTGAAGAGGCGGGAGGGGTCTACAATGAGCAGTTCTTC

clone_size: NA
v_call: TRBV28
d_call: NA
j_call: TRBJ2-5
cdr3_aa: CASSLRGPGETQYF
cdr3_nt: TGTGCCAGCAGTCTCAGGGGTCCTGGGGAGACCCAGTACTTC

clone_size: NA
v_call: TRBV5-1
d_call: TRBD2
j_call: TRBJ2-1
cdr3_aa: CASTQGVGGSGNEQFF
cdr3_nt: TGCGCCAGCACCCAAGGAGTTGGCGGGAGTGGCAATGAGCAGTTCTTC

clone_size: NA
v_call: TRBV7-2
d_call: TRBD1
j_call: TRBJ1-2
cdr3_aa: CASSLRGGRFLARYGYTF
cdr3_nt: TGTGCCAGCAGCTTAAGAGGGGGCAGATTCCTTGCGCGCTATGGCTACACCTTC

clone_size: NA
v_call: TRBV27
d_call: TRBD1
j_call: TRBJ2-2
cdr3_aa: CASSLLRTGGYERTGELFF
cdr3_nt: TGTGCCAGCAGTTTATTAAGGACAGGGGGCTATGAAAGAACCGGGGAGCTGTTTTTT

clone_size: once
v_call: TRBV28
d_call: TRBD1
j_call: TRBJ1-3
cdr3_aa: CASSFGTAFLSGNTIYF
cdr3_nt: TGTGCCAGCAGTTTTGGGACAGCCTTTCTCTCTGGAAACACCATATATTTT